These T cell receptor beta chains were read from a single sample in a study of T-cell memory formation after mild COVID-19. Via MiXCR, TCRdb re-called the 5' RACE reads, giving one row per CDR3 protein. The top ten clones hold under 25% of a sample with just over 300,000 distinct CDR3 sequences, approximately 19% of them seen once. The sequencing input was PBMCs or a T cell subset sorted from them (not recorded which). These receptors all stem from a young man who had mild COVID-19 (a few samples of this study predate the infection). Cell type and time point are not known. Each CDR3 is given with its conserved first and last residue. The D gene is left open where the match is weak. Clone sizes are given selectively: once, few, many, or a class where the clone is expanded.

length: 14
D: .
size: .
V: TRBV20-1
J: TRBJ1-2
CDR3: CSASLGGWDYGYTF
DNA: TGCAGTGCTAGCCTAGGAGGGTGGGACTATGGCTACACCTTC

length: 18
D: TRBD2
size: .
V: TRBV9
J: TRBJ2-1
CDR3: CASSAARGSGGAYNEQFF
DNA: TGTGCCAGCAGCGCCGCGAGGGGTAGCGGGGGGGCCTACAATGAGCAGTTCTTC

length: 14
D: .
size: many
V: TRBV7-2
J: TRBJ2-3
CDR3: CASSLAGPTDTQYF
DNA: TGTGCCAGCAGCTTAGCCGGTCCCACAGATACGCAGTATTTT

length: 16
D: .
size: .
V: TRBV3-1
J: TRBJ1-1
CDR3: CASSQDFLGGLTEAFF
DNA: TGTGCCAGCAGCCAAGATTTCCTCGGGGGCCTCACTGAAGCTTTCTTT

length: 13
D: TRBD1
size: many
V: TRBV14
J: TRBJ2-4
CDR3: CASSQGQGTLGYF
DNA: TGTGCCAGCAGCCAAGGACAGGGCACCCTCGGATACTTC

length: 17
D: .
size: .
V: TRBV4-1
J: TRBJ1-3
CDR3: CASSQDTGLSSGNTIYF
DNA: TGCGCCAGCAGCCAAGACACAGGCTTGAGCTCTGGAAACACCATATATTTT

length: 14
D: .
size: few
V: TRBV12-3/TRBV12-4
J: TRBJ2-2
CDR3: CASTSTQGPGELFF
DNA: TGTGCCAGCACCAGTACACAGGGTCCCGGGGAGCTGTTTTTT

length: 12
D: .
size: few
V: TRBV11-2
J: TRBJ1-5
CDR3: CASSGYNQPQHF
DNA: TGTGCCAGCAGCGGCTACAATCAGCCCCAGCATTTT

length: 15
D: .
size: .
V: TRBV5-1
J: TRBJ2-5
CDR3: CASSSNGGWQETQYF
DNA: TGCGCCAGCAGCTCTAACGGGGGATGGCAAGAGACCCAGTACTTC

length: 13
D: .
size: few
V: TRBV5-5
J: TRBJ1-2
CDR3: CASSFRTGRGYTF
DNA: TGTGCCAGCAGCTTCCGGACGGGCAGGGGCTACACCTTC

length: 12
D: .
size: few
V: TRBV20-1
J: TRBJ1-5
CDR3: CSAEGSNQPQHF
DNA: TGCAGTGCTGAGGGCAGCAATCAGCCCCAGCATTTT

length: 15
D: .
size: few
V: TRBV20-1
J: TRBJ2-2
CDR3: CSAPGPQGATGELFF
DNA: TGCAGTGCTCCGGGGCCTCAAGGGGCGACCGGGGAGCTGTTTTTT

length: 16
D: .
size: .
V: TRBV25-1
J: TRBJ2-3
CDR3: CASSFPGHGTTDTQYF
DNA: TGTGCCAGCAGTTTTCCGGGACACGGAACCACAGATACGCAGTATTTT

length: 15
D: TRBD2
size: .
V: TRBV28
J: TRBJ2-3
CDR3: CASSSRAGGTDTQYF
DNA: TGTGCCAGCAGTTCTAGGGCGGGGGGCACAGATACGCAGTATTTT

length: 14
D: .
size: few
V: TRBV7-8
J: TRBJ1-1
CDR3: CASSVPPFGTEAFF
DNA: TGTGCCAGCAGCGTGCCTCCTTTTGGAACTGAAGCTTTCTTT

length: 12
D: .
size: .
V: TRBV6-6
J: TRBJ2-1
CDR3: CASSARYNEQFF
DNA: TGTGCCAGCAGTGCCCGATACAATGAGCAGTTCTTC